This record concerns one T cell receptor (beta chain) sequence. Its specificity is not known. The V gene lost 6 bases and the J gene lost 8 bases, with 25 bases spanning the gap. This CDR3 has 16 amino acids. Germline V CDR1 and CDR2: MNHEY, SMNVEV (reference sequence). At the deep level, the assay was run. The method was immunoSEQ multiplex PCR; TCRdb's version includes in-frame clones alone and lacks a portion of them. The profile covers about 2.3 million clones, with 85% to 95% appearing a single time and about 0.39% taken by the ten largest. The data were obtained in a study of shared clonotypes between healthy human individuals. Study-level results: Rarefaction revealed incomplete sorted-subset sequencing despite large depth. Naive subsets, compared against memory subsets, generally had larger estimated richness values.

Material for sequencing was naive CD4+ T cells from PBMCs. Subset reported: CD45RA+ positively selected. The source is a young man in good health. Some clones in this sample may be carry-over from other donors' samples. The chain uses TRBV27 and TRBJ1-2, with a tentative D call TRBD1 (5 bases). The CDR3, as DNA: TGTGCCAGCAGGGGGGACGCTGACAGTCAACGGAGGGGCTACACCTTC. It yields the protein CASRGDADSQRRGYTF.